This T cell receptor (beta chain) was profiled in a study of OX40 agonist ivuxolimab in advanced cancers. Study observations and caveats: Still undetermined is the antigen specificity of the expanded peripheral T cells. More expanded clones were seen, on average, in CD8+ T cells than in CD4+.

TCRdb keeps only in-frame clones here, not all; method: immunoSEQ multiplex PCR. The table has some 44,000 clones, around 88% seen once. Note on this clone: Its antigen is still unknown.

The TCR sequence derives from an adult with an advanced solid tumor such as melanoma, head and neck, liver or kidney cancer. The sequencing here drew on CD4+ or CD8+ T cells sorted from blood, taken in a trial of the OX40 agonist ivuxolimab.

In nucleotides, the CDR3 is TGTGCCATCAAAGAGGGCGGGGAGGCCAAAAACATTCAGTACTTC. Translation gives CAIKEGGEAKNIQYF. This chain connects TRBV10-3 to TRBJ2-4, with D tentatively TRBD2 (6 bases). The germline gives CDR1 ENHRY, CDR2 SYGVKD. CDR3 length equals 15 residues. Trimming removed 7 bases from V and 1 base from J, with 14 bases in between.